The 18 T cell receptor beta chains listed next were all sequenced from one sample in a study of blood T cell repertoires in COVID-19. Produced via immunoSEQ multiplex PCR; TCRdb's table is partial and in-frame only. Of about 160,000 clones in the sample, about nine tenths were seen once. The specimen sequenced was peripheral blood. These receptors all come from a man in his thirties or forties with COVID-19, enrolled during active disease.

The chain is built from TRBV19 and TRBJ2-3, with 8 bases aligning to TRBD2. J was trimmed by 6 bases and V by 6 bases; bases with no gene match: 11. The germline V gene has CDR1 LNHDA and CDR2 SQIVND (reference sequence). The CDR3 has 15 amino acids. The CDR3 coding sequence is TGTGCCAGTAGGGAGACTAGCGCGTCGACCGATACGCAGTATTTT. Protein product: CASRETSASTDTQYF.

This clone was picked up one time. J is TRBJ1-2 and V is TRBV28, with D maybe TRBD1 (5 bases). In germline, CDR1 is MDHEN, CDR2 SYDVKM. The CDR3 consists of 15 residues. V was trimmed by 5 bases and J by 4 bases, leaving 17 bases between them. CDR3 bases: TGTGCCAGCAGTACCCCGGCAGGGTACTTCTATGGCTACACCTTC. Its protein is CASSTPAGYFYGYTF.

V and J are TRBV19 and TRBJ1-5; 11 bases are a match to TRBD1. There are 15 residues in the CDR3. The ends lost 5 bases at V and 7 bases at J; junction bases unmatched: 7. Germline CDR1 and CDR2: LNHDA and SQIVND (reference sequence). CDR3 residues: CASSFGQGAEQPQHF. CDR3 in DNA: TGTGCCAGTAGTTTCGGACAGGGGGCTGAGCAGCCCCAGCATTTT.

This rearrangement joins TRBV7-9 to TRBJ1-4; D is ambiguous. The CDR3 contains 17 residues. Trimming cost V 5 bases and J 0 bases, with 16 bases left between them. Per germline, CDR1 SEHNR and CDR2 FQNEAQ (reference sequence). DNA for the CDR3: TGTGCCAGCAGCACCTACCTCAACCTTGCAACTAATGAAAAACTGTTTTTT. It codes for CASSTYLNLATNEKLFF. Combining the CDR3 with reference TRBV7-9 and TRBJ1-4 gives the whole variable domain DTGVSQNPRHKITKRGQNVTFRCDPISEHNRLYWYRQTLGQGPEFLTYFQNEAQLEKSRLLSDRFSAERPKGSFSTLEIQRTEQGDSAMYLCASSTYLNLATNEKLFFGSGTQLSVL.

The chain couples TRBV20-1 to TRBJ1-2; D gene unclear. CDR1 and CDR2 from the germline V gene are DFQATT and SNEGSKA (reference sequence). Between the trimmed V and J ends, which lost 6 bases and 4 bases, there was a span of 9 bases. The CDR3 length is 11 residues. CDR3 in DNA: TGCAGTGCCGACCCAGGCTATGGCTACACCTTC. Translated, it gives CSADPGYGYTF.

This chain uses TRBV15 with TRBJ2-2; D is possibly TRBD1 (6 bases). This CDR3 region has 16 residues. Per the germline V gene, CDR1 is LNHNV and CDR2 is YYDKDF (reference sequence). The germline V and J ends were trimmed by 7 bases and 1 base, with 16 bases remaining between them. CDR3 coding DNA: TGTGCCACCACCCCTCTTGGACAGATGAACACCGGGGAGCTGTTTTTT. Translation: CATTPLGQMNTGELFF.

The J gene is TRBJ2-3, the V gene TRBV6-6, with unresolved D. The CDR3 totals 15 residues. Between the trimmed V and J ends, which lost 0 bases and 3 bases, there was a span of 10 bases. Germline V gene sequence: CDR1 MNHNY, CDR2 SVGAGI (reference sequence). CDR3 DNA sequence: TGTGCCAGCAGTTACTCCTTAGCCTCTACAGATACGCAGTATTTT. Translating gives CASSYSLASTDTQYF.

The chain employs TRBV19 and TRBJ2-5; 7 nucleotides agree with TRBD1. CDR1 and CDR2 (germline): LNHDA, SQIVND (reference sequence). The CDR3 length is 13 residues. Trimming removed 5 bases from V and 2 bases from J; junction bases left unmatched: 2. Here the CDR3 reads CASSRDRQETQYF. In DNA form, the CDR3 reads TGTGCCAGTAGTCGGGACAGACAAGAGACCCAGTACTTC.

The rearrangement joins TRBV24-1 to TRBJ2-7, with 9 bases lining up with TRBD1. Germline lookup yields CDR1 KGHDR and CDR2 SFDVKD. There are 13 residues in the CDR3. V was clipped by 4 bases and J by 4 bases; unmatched bases: 1. The CDR3 DNA reads TGTGCCACCAGTGAGGGACAGGGATACGAGCAGTACTTC. Its protein product is CATSEGQGYEQYF.

This clone appeared a single time. The J gene is TRBJ2-1, the V gene TRBV28; 7 positions agree with TRBD2. V trimming: 10 bases; J trimming: 8 bases; junction bases outside the gene matches: 17. CDR1 and CDR2 (germline): MDHEN, SYDVKM. CDR3 length equals 15 residues. CDR3 residues: CATQLAGGFRDEQFF. The CDR3 bases are TGTGCCACCCAGCTAGCCGGGGGGTTCCGGGATGAGCAGTTCTTC. Supplemented by reference TRBV28 and TRBJ2-1, the full variable domain reads DVKVTQSSRYLVKRTGEKVFLECVQDMDHENMFWYRQDPGLGLRLIYFSYDVKMKEKGDIPEGYSVSREKKERFSLILESASTNQTSMYLCATQLAGGFRDEQFFGPGTRLTVL.

The chain combines TRBV6-5 with TRBJ1-1; 8 nucleotides match TRBD1. The ends lost 2 bases at V and 0 bases at J; junction bases unmatched: 5. The V gene's germline CDR1 is MNHEY and CDR2 SVGAGI. This CDR3 is 16 amino acids long. The chain's CDR3 is CASSYMTGAMNTEAFF. As DNA, the CDR3 is TGTGCCAGCAGTTACATGACAGGGGCTATGAACACTGAAGCTTTCTTT.

The chain couples TRBV15 to TRBJ2-7, with TRBD1 matching 10 bases. This CDR3 has 15 residues. The trim removed 5 bases at V and 0 bases at J, leaving 4 bases unmatched. Germline V gene sequence: CDR1 LNHNV, CDR2 YYDKDF (reference sequence). The CDR3 region has the DNA TGTGCCACCAGCGACAGGGGGCGACCCTCCTACGAGCAGTACTTC. Translation: CATSDRGRPSYEQYF.

The V and J genes are TRBV19 and TRBJ2-3, with 9 nucleotides matching TRBD2. The CDR3 runs to 19 residues. V lost 1 base and J lost 0; bases outside the gene matches: 11. The germline gives CDR1 LNHDA, CDR2 SQIVND (reference sequence). The CDR3 sequence: CASSIAGTSPLTSTDTQYF. The CDR3 nucleotides are TGTGCCAGTAGTATAGCGGGGACTAGCCCACTCACAAGCACAGATACGCAGTATTTT.

The chain combines TRBV27 with TRBJ2-7; 7 bases agree with TRBD1. Per germline, CDR1 MNHEY and CDR2 SMNVEV (reference sequence). CDR3 size: 15 residues. The V gene end was trimmed by 6 bases and the J gene end by 3 bases; junction bases not matched to a gene: 11. This CDR3 reads CASRDGTDLIYEQYF. The CDR3 DNA sequence: TGTGCCAGCAGGGATGGGACAGATCTTATCTACGAGCAGTACTTC.

The chain links TRBV5-6 to TRBJ2-7; 8 nucleotides line up with TRBD1. Germline V gene data show CDR1 as SGHDT and CDR2 as YYEEEE. Trimming took 3 bases from V and 3 from J; bases not matched to a gene: 2. This CDR3 comprises 13 residues. The CDR3 bases are TGTGCCAGCAGCTCCGGACAGGGCTACGAGCAGTACTTC. Protein product: CASSSGQGYEQYF.

This sequence joins TRBV19 and TRBJ1-5; TRBD1 agrees at 7 bases. The junction had 4 bases not matched to a gene; V was cut back by 8 bases and J by 0 bases. The germline CDR1 and CDR2 sequences are LNHDA and SQIVND (reference sequence). There are 14 residues in the CDR3. CDR3 bases: TGTGCCAGTGGGGGACAGAGTAGCAATCAGCCCCAGCATTTT. Encoded protein: CASGGQSSNQPQHF.

Of note for this clone: Other DNA sequences in this sample translate to the same CDR3. The chain links TRBV5-4 to TRBJ2-5, with D possibly matching TRBD2 (5 bases). The length of the CDR3 is 13 residues. V lost 0 bases and J lost 5, with 8 bases in between. Germline CDR1 reads SGHNT; CDR2 reads YYREEE (reference sequence). The CDR3 is CASSLVGVETQYF. The CDR3 bases are TGTGCCAGCAGCTTGGTCGGGGTTGAGACCCAGTACTTC.

V usage is TRBV5-6 and J usage is TRBJ1-4, with 9 bases that match TRBD1. The CDR3 covers 16 residues. Germline V gene lookup returns CDR1 SGHDT and CDR2 YYEEEE. J gave up 5 bases and V 3 bases, and 8 bases lay outside the gene matches. This CDR3 reads CASSSEGTGPNEKLFF. The CDR3 coding sequence is TGTGCCAGCAGCTCGGAGGGGACAGGGCCAAATGAAAAACTGTTTTTT.